A selection of T cell receptor beta chains follows, all from one sample in a study of cytomegalovirus exposure and HLA in healthy donors. The assay was immunoSEQ multiplex PCR, and TCRdb's table has in-frame clones only and misses some. The sample contains about 130,000 clones, 80% to 90% of which appear only once. The material sequenced was PBMCs. The receptors come from a woman between 18 and 30 years old in good health and CMV-seropositive. The CDR3 runs from the conserved cysteine through the conserved F or W.

TRBV7-9,TRBJ2-3,15,CASSLGTVSTDTQYF
TRBV11-3,TRBJ2-7,14,CASSPTGRAYEQYF
TRBV5-4,TRBJ2-7,15,CASSWGGRVHLEQYF
TRBV6-1,TRBJ2-3,14,CASSEGADWDTQYF
TRBV11-2,TRBJ2-6,16,CASSLVSGAGANVLTF
TRBV7-2,TRBJ1-4,15,CASSSQGTINEKLFF
TRBV7-6,TRBJ1-1,17,CASSLELIRGGNTEAFF
TRBV25-1,TRBJ1-5,14,CASSETGAGQPQHF
TRBV10-3,TRBJ1-2,15,CAISSDRGPRGGYTF
TRBV6-1,TRBJ2-7,15,CASSEGSDSSYEQYF
TRBV5-4,TRBJ1-2,14,CASSMGQGIYGYTF
TRBV19,TRBJ2-2,14,CASSHYTGTGELFF
TRBV27,TRBJ1-5,15,CASRNGTSGNQPQHF
TRBV9,TRBJ1-6,13,CASSVGGGSPLHF
TRBV19,TRBJ2-5,10,CASSIVTQYF
TRBV19,TRBJ1-2,15,CASSTYGTGKRGYTF
TRBV5-1,TRBJ2-5,16,CASSRLETGTEETQYF
TRBV11-2,TRBJ1-2,14,CASRAAGGNYGYTF
TRBV7-9,TRBJ2-7,11,CAVQGAGEQYF
TRBV27,TRBJ2-7,13,CASSLGYSYEQYF
TRBV7-8,TRBJ2-6,16,CASRRDRVSGANVLTF
TRBV9,TRBJ2-2,13,CASSPQGTGELFF
TRBV27,TRBJ1-4,17,CASSLGVDSATNEKLFF
TRBV11-1,TRBJ2-5,13,CASKYPGDETQYF
TRBV27,TRBJ2-7,13,CASSLTRAYEQYF
TRBV5-1,TRBJ2-2,14,CASSLGQLTGELFF
TRBV5-1,TRBJ2-1,15,CASSLGRGGYNEQFF
TRBV28,TRBJ2-2,18,CASSFPRTSGQDTGELFF
TRBV5-1,TRBJ2-5,13,CASRRLAEETQYF
TRBV5-6,TRBJ2-1,14,CASSPGTINNEQFF
TRBV30,TRBJ1-4,16,CAWSSSRVDANEKLFF
TRBV4-1,TRBJ2-5,13,CASSRLAGETQYF
TRBV19,TRBJ1-6,16,CASRHRGQIRNSPLHF